A selection of T cell receptor beta chains follows, all from one sample in a study of a mutant IDH1 vaccine in newly diagnosed glioma. The antigens of these receptors remain unknown. The protocol was immunoSEQ multiplex PCR, while the TCRdb copy is restricted to in-frame clones and leaves out a portion. In the table there are just over 65,000 clones, over 75% of which are singletons. The material was PBMCs, obtained from a glioma patient whose treatment included an IDH1 peptide vaccine. The receptors come from a man younger than 30 with glioma. Both conserved end residues are part of each CDR3. The D gene is left open where the match is weak. Only part of the rows carry a size: once, few, many, or a class if the clone is expanded.

NA NA TRBJ1-2 TRBV7-2 CASSFSRAGGYTF TGTGCCAGCAGCTTTAGCAGGGCCGGTGGCTACACCTTC
NA NA TRBJ1-3 TRBV5-1 CASSQEISGNTIYF TGCGCCAGCAGCCAGGAGATCTCTGGAAACACCATATATTTT
NA TRBD2 TRBJ2-1 TRBV6-5 CASTPLAGPDLKQFF TGTGCCAGCACCCCTCTAGCGGGACCCGACCTGAAGCAGTTCTTC
NA NA TRBJ1-1 TRBV20-1 CSASRETEAFF TGCAGTGCTAGTCGGGAAACCGAAGCTTTCTTT
NA NA TRBJ1-5 TRBV5-5 CASTTGHEINQPQHF TGTGCCAGCACTACTGGGCATGAAATTAATCAGCCCCAGCATTTT
NA NA TRBJ1-2 TRBV7-9 CASSSAYGYTF TGTGCCAGCAGCTCCGCTTATGGCTACACCTTC
NA NA TRBJ2-7 TRBV7-3 CASSPTGSSYEQYF TGTGCCAGCAGCCCGACCGGGAGCTCCTACGAGCAGTACTTC
once TRBD1 TRBJ1-2 TRBV27 CASSFSGQGAYYGYTF TGTGCCAGCAGTTTCTCCGGACAGGGGGCGTACTATGGCTACACCTTC
once NA TRBJ2-2 TRBV7-9 CASSPDLGELFF TGTGCCAGCAGCCCGGACCTCGGGGAGCTGTTTTTT
NA TRBD2 TRBJ2-1 TRBV27 CASSLTSGSLEQFF TGTGCCAGCAGTTTAACCAGCGGGAGTCTTGAGCAGTTCTTC
NA NA TRBJ2-3 TRBV4-1 CASSPANGGFSADTQYF TGCGCCAGCAGCCCCGCAAACGGAGGGTTTAGCGCAGATACGCAGTATTTT
once NA TRBJ1-6 TRBV11-2 CASSPGWSPLHF TGTGCCAGCAGCCCTGGATGGTCACCCCTCCACTTT
NA TRBD2 TRBJ2-5 TRBV30 CAWSVSPLLAEQYF TGTGCCTGGAGTGTATCCCCACTACTAGCGGAGCAGTACTTC
NA TRBD1 TRBJ1-5 TRBV2 CASVQGVSQPQHF TGTGCCAGCGTACAGGGGGTAAGTCAGCCCCAGCATTTT
NA TRBD1 TRBJ2-7 TRBV7-7 CASSLGTAYEQYF TGTGCTAGCAGCCTGGGGACAGCCTACGAGCAGTACTTC
NA NA TRBJ1-1 TRBV5-1 CASSLGLARGSVNTEAFF TGCGCCAGCAGCTTGGGCCTTGCTAGGGGGTCAGTGAACACTGAAGCTTTCTTT
NA NA TRBJ1-1 TRBV28 CASSFRYRASEAFF TGTGCCAGCAGTTTCCGCTACAGGGCTTCCGAAGCTTTCTTT
NA TRBD2 TRBJ2-7 TRBV5-1 CASSLVSGRMGEQYF TGCGCCAGCAGCTTGGTTAGCGGGAGGATGGGTGAGCAGTACTTC
NA TRBD1 TRBJ2-2 TRBV4-3 CASSQPGTGITGELFF TGCGCCAGCAGCCAGCCCGGGACAGGGATCACCGGGGAGCTGTTTTTT
NA NA TRBJ1-2 TRBV5-4 CASSSIDGANYGYTF TGTGCCAGCAGCTCAATAGACGGAGCTAACTATGGCTACACCTTC
NA NA TRBJ1-1 TRBV5-6 CASSFSGNTEAFF TGTGCCAGCAGCTTTTCAGGGAACACTGAAGCTTTCTTT
NA NA TRBJ2-1 TRBV9 CASSVARNEQFF TGTGCCAGCAGCGTAGCTAGGAATGAGCAGTTCTTC
NA TRBD2 TRBJ2-7 TRBV7-2 CASRDGGGPPYEQYF TGTGCCAGCAGGGATGGGGGGGGACCCCCCTACGAGCAGTACTTC
NA TRBD1 TRBJ2-3 TRBV7-8 CASSNHNRDRVTDTQYF TGTGCCAGCAGCAACCACAACCGGGACAGGGTCACAGATACGCAGTATTTT
NA TRBD2 TRBJ2-7 TRBV6-5 CASSRTSGAREQYF TGTGCCAGCAGTCGGACTAGCGGGGCTCGGGAGCAGTACTTC
once NA TRBJ2-5 TRBV6-5 CASSYGEETQYF TGTGCCAGCAGTTACGGTGAAGAGACCCAGTACTTC
few NA TRBJ2-5 TRBV5-1 CASSYSGTPLETQYF TGCGCCAGCAGCTACTCGGGGACCCCCTTAGAGACCCAGTACTTC
NA NA TRBJ1-1 TRBV28 CASTSLGLNTEAFF TGTGCCAGCACGTCCCTAGGATTGAACACTGAAGCTTTCTTT
NA NA TRBJ1-3 TRBV5-8 CASSYEIQALSGNTIYF TGTGCCAGCAGCTATGAGATCCAGGCCCTCTCTGGAAACACCATATATTTT
few NA TRBJ2-3 TRBV19 CASSSGTVSTDTQYF TGTGCCAGTAGTAGTGGGACGGTTAGCACAGATACGCAGTATTTT
NA NA TRBJ2-2 TRBV5-4 CASSQSRVGELFF TGTGCCAGCAGCCAATCTCGGGTCGGGGAGCTGTTTTTT
few NA TRBJ2-1 TRBV5-1 CASSLAPGANEQFF TGCGCCAGCAGCTTGGCGCCAGGGGCCAATGAGCAGTTCTTC
NA NA TRBJ1-2 TRBV6-1 CASSGRFTSEYYGYTF TGTGCCAGCAGTGGCAGGTTTACCTCGGAGTACTATGGCTACACCTTC
NA TRBD1 TRBJ2-7 TRBV7-8 CASTLKAGGFSEQYF TGTGCCAGCACCTTAAAGGCAGGGGGTTTTTCCGAGCAGTACTTC
NA NA TRBJ1-2 TRBV6-6 CASSLYRATGRGYTF TGTGCCAGCAGCCTATACAGGGCTACCGGGAGGGGCTACACCTTC
NA NA TRBJ2-7 TRBV5-1 CASNLGTSYEQYF TGCGCCAGCAACCTCGGGACTTCCTACGAGCAGTACTTC
once TRBD1 TRBJ1-1 TRBV29-1 CSVTGGNTEAFF TGCAGCGTAACAGGGGGGAACACTGAAGCTTTCTTT
NA NA TRBJ1-2 TRBV2 CASSPLGSEIYGYTF TGTGCCAGCAGTCCTCTAGGTTCCGAGATCTATGGCTACACCTTC
NA NA TRBJ2-7 TRBV4-3 CASSSEGGHSYEQYF TGCGCCAGCAGCTCAGAGGGAGGTCACTCCTACGAGCAGTACTTC
NA NA TRBJ2-4 TRBV27 CASSGSLAKNIQYF TGTGCCAGCAGTGGAAGTCTAGCCAAAAACATTCAGTACTTC
once TRBD2 TRBJ2-7 TRBV19 CASSSSIAGPFYEQYF TGTGCCAGTAGTTCTTCCATAGCGGGGCCATTCTACGAGCAGTACTTC
once NA TRBJ1-5 TRBV28 CASRRTPYQPQHF TGTGCCAGCCGACGAACCCCTTATCAGCCCCAGCATTTT
NA TRBD2 TRBJ2-7 TRBV7-9 CATRGGGYEQYF TGTGCCACCCGTGGGGGGGGATACGAGCAGTACTTC
NA NA TRBJ2-3 TRBV10-2 CAKKGVNTDTQYF TGCGCCAAAAAGGGGGTAAACACAGATACGCAGTATTTT
NA TRBD1 TRBJ2-3 TRBV9 CASSVVGTGEDTQYF TGTGCCAGCAGCGTAGTCGGGACAGGGGAGGATACGCAGTATTTT